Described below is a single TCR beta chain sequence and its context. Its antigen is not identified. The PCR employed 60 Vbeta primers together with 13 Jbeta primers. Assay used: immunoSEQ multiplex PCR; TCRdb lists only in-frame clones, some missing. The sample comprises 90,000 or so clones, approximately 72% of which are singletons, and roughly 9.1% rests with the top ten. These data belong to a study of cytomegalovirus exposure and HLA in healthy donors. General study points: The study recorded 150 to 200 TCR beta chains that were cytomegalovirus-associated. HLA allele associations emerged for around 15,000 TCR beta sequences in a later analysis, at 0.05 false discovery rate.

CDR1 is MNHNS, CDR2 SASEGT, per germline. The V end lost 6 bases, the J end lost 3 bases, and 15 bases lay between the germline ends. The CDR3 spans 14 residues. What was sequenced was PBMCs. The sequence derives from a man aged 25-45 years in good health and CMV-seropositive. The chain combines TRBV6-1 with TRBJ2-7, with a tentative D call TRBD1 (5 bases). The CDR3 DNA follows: TGTGCCAGCAGGGCAGGGATCCCCTACTACGAGCAGTACTTC. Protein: CASRAGIPYYEQYF.